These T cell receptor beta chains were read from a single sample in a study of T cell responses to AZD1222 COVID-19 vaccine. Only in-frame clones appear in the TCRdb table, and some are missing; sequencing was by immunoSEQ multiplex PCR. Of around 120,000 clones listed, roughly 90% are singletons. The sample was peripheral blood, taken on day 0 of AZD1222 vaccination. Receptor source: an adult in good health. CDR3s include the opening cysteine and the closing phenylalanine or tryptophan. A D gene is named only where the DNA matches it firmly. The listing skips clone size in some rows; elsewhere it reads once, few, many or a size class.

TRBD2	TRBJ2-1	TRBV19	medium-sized	TGTGCCAGTAGTATCACCGGGGGGTCGCTCAATGAGCAGTTCTTC	CASSITGGSLNEQFF
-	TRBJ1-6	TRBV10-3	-	TGTGCCATCAGTGACCCTAATTCACCCCTCCACTTT	CAISDPNSPLHF
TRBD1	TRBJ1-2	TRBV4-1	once	TGCGCCAGCAGCTTTAGCCGGGACAGGGGAAACTATGGCTACACCTTC	CASSFSRDRGNYGYTF
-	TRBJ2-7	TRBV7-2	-	TGTGCCAGCAGCTTAGGGGGGGATCGATACGAGCAGTACTTC	CASSLGGDRYEQYF
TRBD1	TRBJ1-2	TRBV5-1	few	TGCGCCAGCAGCTTGGCCGGACAGGGCCCCGTGGGCTACACCTTC	CASSLAGQGPVGYTF
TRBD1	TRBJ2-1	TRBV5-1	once	TGCGCCAGCAGCGGGGGACAGCGCTACAATGAGCAGTTCTTC	CASSGGQRYNEQFF
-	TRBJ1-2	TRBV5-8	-	TGTGCCAGCAGCTACGACAGATTCGATGGCTACACCTTC	CASSYDRFDGYTF
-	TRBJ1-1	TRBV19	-	TGTGCCAGTGGCGTGGCAGTGAACACTGAAGCTTTCTTT	CASGVAVNTEAFF
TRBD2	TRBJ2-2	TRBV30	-	TGTGCTACCCAAACCGGGACTAGCGGGGCTAGTGGGGGGGAGCTGTTTTTT	CATQTGTSGASGGELFF
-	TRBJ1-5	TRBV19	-	TGTGCCAGTAGTATGAAGCTTGGAAATCAGCCCCAGCATTTT	CASSMKLGNQPQHF
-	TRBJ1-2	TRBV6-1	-	TGTGCCAGCAGTGAAGGGTGGGGGCTCAGTGGCTACACCTTC	CASSEGWGLSGYTF
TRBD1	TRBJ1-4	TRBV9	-	TGTGCCAGCAGCGTAGCTACCGGGACAGCAACTAATGAAAAACTGTTTTTT	CASSVATGTATNEKLFF
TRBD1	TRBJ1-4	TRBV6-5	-	TGTGCCAGCAGAGGGACAGGAAGGGTTTCGTGTTTTTTT	CASRGTGRVSCFF
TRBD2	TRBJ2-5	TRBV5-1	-	TGCGCCAGCAGCCCGCTCGGGACTAGGGGTCAAGAGACCCAGTACTTC	CASSPLGTRGQETQYF
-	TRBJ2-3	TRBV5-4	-	TGTGCCAGCAGCTTGGGGGGGGTAGCGACCACAGATACGCAGTATTTT	CASSLGGVATTDTQYF
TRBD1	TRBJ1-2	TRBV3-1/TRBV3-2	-	TGTGCCAGCAGCCAACAAGATCTAGTAAGGGACAGGGGCCGCTACACCTTC	CASSQQDLVRDRGRYTF
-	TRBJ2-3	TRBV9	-	TGTGCCAGCAGCGTAGGATGGGGAGATACGCAGTATTTT	CASSVGWGDTQYF
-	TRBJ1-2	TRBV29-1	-	TGCAGCGTTCCCGGACTCCGGGGCGGCTATGGCTACACCTTC	CSVPGLRGGYGYTF
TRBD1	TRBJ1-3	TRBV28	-	TGTGCCAGCAGGGCAACCTCGGGACAGGGCTCTGGAAACACCATATATTTT	CASRATSGQGSGNTIYF
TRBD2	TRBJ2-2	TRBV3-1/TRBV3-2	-	TGTGCCAGCAGCCGAGGACTAGCGGGGTACACCGGGGAGCTGTTTTTT	CASSRGLAGYTGELFF
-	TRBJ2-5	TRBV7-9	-	TGTGCCAGCAGCCCCGACACCGAAGAGACCCAGTACTTC	CASSPDTEETQYF
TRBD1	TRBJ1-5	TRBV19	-	TGTGCCAGTAGCCTCAAGGGGACAGGCTATGCTACGAGCAATCAGCCCCAGCATTTT	CASSLKGTGYATSNQPQHF
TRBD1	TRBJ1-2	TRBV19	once	TGTGCCACACGCCGGACAGGGGGGTACGGCTACACCTTC	CATRRTGGYGYTF
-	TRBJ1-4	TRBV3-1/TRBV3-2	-	TGTGCCAGCAGCCAATCGTGGGGACCCATGGAAAAACTGTTTTTT	CASSQSWGPMEKLFF
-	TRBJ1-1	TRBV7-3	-	TGTGCCAGCAGCCGGCAACCGCGGGGCGACAGCGGATTTGAAGCTTTCTTT	CASSRQPRGDSGFEAFF
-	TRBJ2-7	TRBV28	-	TGTGCCAGCCTACGGGGGACCTACGAGCAGTACTTC	CASLRGTYEQYF
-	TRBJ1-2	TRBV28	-	TGTGCCAGCACCTCCCAAGGCTATGGCTACACCTTC	CASTSQGYGYTF
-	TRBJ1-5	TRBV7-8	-	TGTGCCAGCAGCTTACAGGGAGGTGTTGGCCAGCCCCAGCATTTT	CASSLQGGVGQPQHF
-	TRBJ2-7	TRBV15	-	TGTGCCACCAGCAGAGGGCTCGATAGGGGAGGTTTGGCCTACGAGCAGTACTTC	CATSRGLDRGGLAYEQYF
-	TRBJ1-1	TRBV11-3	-	TGTGCCAGCAGCCCCCCCGGGACGGGGAACACTGAAGCTTTCTTT	CASSPPGTGNTEAFF
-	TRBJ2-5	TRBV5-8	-	TGTGCCAGCAGCCGTGACTACGAGAAGAAGACCCAGTACTTC	CASSRDYEKKTQYF
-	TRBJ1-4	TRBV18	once	TGTGCCAGCTCAGCCCGGACGGATCTTAATGAAAAACTGTTTTTT	CASSARTDLNEKLFF
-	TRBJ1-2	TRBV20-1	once	TGCAGTGCTAGTCAACAGGATAATGGCTACACCTTC	CSASQQDNGYTF
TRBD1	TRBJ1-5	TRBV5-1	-	TGCGCCAGCAGCTTGGGGGCCGGGACAGGGGACGGTCAGCCCCAGCATTTT	CASSLGAGTGDGQPQHF